The 7 T cell receptor beta chains in this list originate from one sample, sequenced in a study of cytomegalovirus exposure and HLA in healthy donors. The study ran its PCR with 60 Vbeta and 13 Jbeta primers. Assay: immunoSEQ multiplex PCR; the TCRdb copy retains only in-frame clones and omits some. The sample holds 150,000 to 200,000 clones, 82% seen once. Material: PBMCs. Every receptor here comes from a middle-aged man in good health and CMV-seronegative.

The chain employs TRBV19 and TRBJ2-1, with 10 nucleotides matching TRBD2. In germline, CDR1 is LNHDA, CDR2 SQIVND (reference sequence). Unmatched junction bases numbered 13, after V lost 1 base and J lost 7 bases. The CDR3 is 18 amino acids. The CDR3 loop is CASSIATLIAGGGNEQFF. For the CDR3, the DNA is TGTGCCAGTAGTATAGCCACGCTCATAGCGGGAGGCGGTAATGAGCAGTTCTTC.

The chain uses TRBV19 and TRBJ1-1; 7 bases match TRBD1. V gave up 7 bases and J gave up 5 bases; unmatched junction bases: 4. Germline V CDR1 and CDR2: LNHDA, SQIVND (reference sequence). The CDR3 extends over 12 amino acids. The CDR3: CASNFRGTEAFF. For the CDR3, the DNA is TGTGCCAGTAATTTCAGGGGGACTGAAGCTTTCTTT.

V is TRBV7-2 and J is TRBJ1-1; 8 bases align to TRBD1. J lost 0 bases, V lost 4 bases, and 7 bases had no gene match. The CDR3 contains 16 residues. Germline values: CDR1 SGHTA, CDR2 FQGNSA. CDR3 sequence: CASSSHQGAMNTEAFF. The CDR3 nucleotides read TGTGCCAGCAGCTCACACCAGGGGGCGATGAACACTGAAGCTTTCTTT. Looking up the rest from reference TRBV7-2 and TRBJ1-1 gives the full variable domain: GAGVSQSPSNKVTEKGKDVELRCDPISGHTALYWYRQSLGQGLEFLIYFQGNSAPDKSGLPSDRFSAERTGGSVSTLTIQRTQQEDSAVYLCASSSHQGAMNTEAFFGQGTRLTVV.

The chain joins TRBV27 to TRBJ2-7; 12 bases fit TRBD1. CDR3 length: 14 amino acids. Germline V gene data show CDR1 as MNHEY and CDR2 as SMNVEV (reference sequence). With 10 bases clipped from V and 2 bases from J, the junction kept 6 bases outside the gene matches. The DNA for the CDR3 is TGTGCCACGGGACAGGGGGCCCTCGCCTACGAGCAGTACTTC. This gives the protein CATGQGALAYEQYF.

The chain uses TRBV5-6 and TRBJ1-4; weak D call: TRBD1 (5 bases). This CDR3 is 14 amino acids long. V was trimmed by 0 bases and J by 5 bases, leaving 8 bases between them. CDR1 is SGHDT and CDR2 is YYEEEE in the germline V gene. In DNA, the CDR3 is TGTGCCAGCAGCTTGGTTCAGGGAAATGAAAAACTGTTTTTT. It specifies CASSLVQGNEKLFF.

The gene calls are TRBV19 and TRBJ1-1; D is possibly TRBD1 (6 bases). Trimming removed 10 bases from V and 5 bases from J, with 14 bases in between. The length of the CDR3 is 12 residues. CDR1 and CDR2 from the germline V gene are LNHDA and SQIVND (reference sequence). Here the CDR3 DNA reads TGTGCCACCGGACAGAGTTTGACTGAAGCTTTCTTT. This sequence encodes CATGQSLTEAFF.

V gene TRBV5-5 combines with J gene TRBJ2-1; 12 nucleotides match TRBD2. The ends lost 4 bases at V and 8 bases at J; junction bases unmatched: 10. This CDR3 comprises 16 residues. Germline V gene lookup returns CDR1 SGHKS and CDR2 YYEKEE (reference sequence). The DNA for the CDR3 is TGTGCCAGCAGCCGACTAGCGGGAGTAGGGGGGTATGAGCAGTTCTTC. Protein sequence: CASSRLAGVGGYEQFF.